A selection of T cell receptor beta chains follows, all from one sample in a study of T cell changes during pregnancy in multiple sclerosis. Clones were read by immunoSEQ multiplex PCR, and TCRdb kept only the in-frame ones, dropping some. Among tens of thousands of clones, approximately 92% were seen once, and the ten largest hold 0.55% to 0.7%. Sequenced here: CD4+ T cells from peripheral blood mononuclear cells, sampled in the first trimester of pregnancy. The origin of the receptors is a female donor with multiple sclerosis, enrolled in a pregnancy study. The CDR3 runs from the conserved cysteine through the conserved F or W. D genes are given only for firm matches. Expanded clones get a size class; other rows say once, few or many, or leave the size out.

>TRBV7-9|TRBD1|TRBJ2-1|.
TGTGCCAGCAGCTTGGGACAGTACAATGAGCAGTTCTTC
CASSLGQYNEQFF
>TRBV6-5|TRBD1|TRBJ2-7|once
TGTGCCAGCAGTCGGGACAGTTACTACGAGCAGTACTTC
CASSRDSYYEQYF
>TRBV19|.|TRBJ2-7|.
TGTGCCAGTAGTCACGGTTCCTACGAGCAGTACTTC
CASSHGSYEQYF
>TRBV6-4|.|TRBJ2-2|.
TGTGCCAGCAGCCGGGACTTGGCGAACACCGGGGAGCTGTTTTTT
CASSRDLANTGELFF
>TRBV9|TRBD1|TRBJ1-3|.
TGTGCCAGCAGCGTAGGAGGGACAGGGGTTGGAAACACCATATATTTT
CASSVGGTGVGNTIYF
>TRBV5-1|TRBD2|TRBJ2-7|.
TGCGCCAGCAGCCCAGGCGGACTAGCGGGAGATAACGAGCAGTACTTC
CASSPGGLAGDNEQYF
>TRBV2|TRBD1|TRBJ1-5|.
TGTGCCAGCAGTGTAGGGGACAGGGGGCACGATCAGCCCCAGCATTTT
CASSVGDRGHDQPQHF
>TRBV5-1|TRBD1|TRBJ2-7|.
TGCGCCAGCAGCCAGGACAGGGGGCTTGGCGAGCAGTACTTC
CASSQDRGLGEQYF
>TRBV7-9|TRBD1|TRBJ1-6|.
TGTGCCAGCAGCTTACTTTCAGGGGGATCATCACCCCTCCACTTT
CASSLLSGGSSPLHF
>TRBV7-9|TRBD1|TRBJ2-4|once
TGTGCCAGCAGCGACCTAACAGGGGCGGAGGACTTC
CASSDLTGAEDF
>TRBV15|TRBD1|TRBJ2-3|.
TGTGCCACCAGCAGAGAAGACAGGGGGCTTCGCACAGATACGCAGTATTTT
CATSREDRGLRTDTQYF
>TRBV15|TRBD2|TRBJ2-7|once
TGTGCCACCAGCACCGACGGGAGGGCCAGTCGCGAGCAGTACTTC
CATSTDGRASREQYF
>TRBV28|TRBD1|TRBJ2-1|.
TGTGCCAGCAGTTTACCAGGACAGGGGGCCTACAATGAGCAGTTCTTC
CASSLPGQGAYNEQFF